This T cell receptor beta chain is drawn from a study of glioma-infiltrating T cells. General observations from the study: Gliomas, especially low-grade, showed above-expected tissue-blood divergence; non-neoplastic patients showed below.

This clonotype qualifies as medium-sized. Antigen specificity is unknown. The iRepertoire nested amplicon-rescue multiplex PCR amplified TCR alpha and beta CDR3s from RNA. TCRdb fed the multiplex PCR reads into MiXCR, producing one record per CDR3 protein. The sample shows about 3,400 distinct CDR3 sequences, approximately 15% of them seen only once. The CDR3 is made up of 14 amino acids. Looked up from germline, CDR1 is DFQATT and CDR2 is SNEGSKA (reference sequence). Trimming left V 5 bases short and J 4 bases short, with 15 bases between. The sequenced material came from glioma tissue, nonneoplastic brain tissue, or PBMCs (not recorded which). The sequence derives from a human donor with low-grade glioma or glioblastoma, undergoing nonglioma brain surgery, or in good health (not recorded which). The chain recombines TRBV20-1 with TRBJ1-5; D is possibly TRBD1 (5 bases). The chain's CDR3 is CSADRDVANQPQHF. For the CDR3, the DNA is TGCAGTGCTGACCGGGACGTCGCTAATCAGCCCCAGCATTTT.